This T cell receptor (beta chain) was documented in a study of regulatory T cells in long-lasting Graves disease. The time point was: persistent/refractory GD, antithyroid drugs over 5 years with positive TRAb. The TCR library used RNA extracted from PBMCs. Trimming removed 8 bases from V and 6 bases from J; junction bases left unmatched: 13. The CDR3 totals 15 residues. Germline CDR1 and CDR2: MNHEY and SMNVEV (reference sequence). CDR3-region Arm-PCR and iRepertoire HTBI primers produced the TCR beta libraries. TCRdb processed the multiplex PCR reads anew with MiXCR; each CDR3 protein has one entry. There are 400,000 or so distinct CDR3 sequences in the sample; about 25% occur only once, and approximately 26% lies in the top ten.

V gene TRBV27 combines with J gene TRBJ2-1; 7 bases line up with TRBD2. This clonotype was obtained from a female donor with Graves disease. This specimen consisted of peripheral blood mononuclear cells (PBMCs), obtained when the disease was refractory, from a patient treated with antithyroid drugs. The CDR3 is CASPGGGRAFNEQFF. Written as DNA, the CDR3 is TGTGCCAGCCCCGGTGGTGGGAGGGCCTTCAATGAGCAGTTCTTC.